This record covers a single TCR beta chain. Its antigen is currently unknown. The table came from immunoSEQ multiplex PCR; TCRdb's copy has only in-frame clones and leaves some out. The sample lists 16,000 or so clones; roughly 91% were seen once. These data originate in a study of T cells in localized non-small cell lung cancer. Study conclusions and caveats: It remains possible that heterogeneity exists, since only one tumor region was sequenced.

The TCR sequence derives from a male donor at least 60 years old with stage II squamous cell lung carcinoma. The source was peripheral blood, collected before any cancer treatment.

The CDR3 DNA is TGTGCCAGTAGCGTAGCCCAACAGTCCTACAATGAGCAGTTCTTC. Its protein is CASSVAQQSYNEQFF. The V call is TRBV19, the J call TRBJ2-1; D is unclear. Germline assignment: CDR1 LNHDA and CDR2 SQIVND (reference sequence). This CDR3 has 15 amino acids. Trimming stripped 6 bases from V and 1 base from J, with 13 bases between. Drawing the rest from reference TRBV19 and TRBJ2-1, the complete variable domain is DGGITQSPKYLFRKEGQNVTLSCEQNLNHDAMYWYRQDPGQGLRLIYYSQIVNDFQKGDIAEGYSVSREKKESFPLTVTSAQKNPTAFYLCASSVAQQSYNEQFFGPGTRLTVL.